Sequencing of this TCR beta chain was carried out in a study of blood T cells in healthy people across ages. Notes on the study in general: Roughly linear age-related decline in beta diversity appeared, significant by age 40.

Comments on this clonotype: Its antigen is still unknown.

Caucasian individuals from Russia who were healthy and aged 6 to 90 acted as donors. Through a sample-barcoded 5' primer and a J-beta primer mix, a second PCR was run for about 6 to 11 cycles. A single record per CDR3 protein comes from TCRdb applying MiXCR to the 5' RACE reads. The sample records about 1.8 million distinct CDR3 sequences, roughly 52% being singletons. This TCR was recovered from a woman aged 40 to 50 in good health. The sequenced material came from blood.

The CDR3 bases are TGTGCCAGCAGTGAAGCTCAAGTAGGGGGGTCGAATACGCAGTATTTT. It encodes CASSEAQVGGSNTQYF. This chain uses TRBV6-1 with TRBJ2-3; D assignment may be TRBD1 or TRBD2 (6 bases each). The CDR3 sequence is 16 residues long. V shed 0 bases and J shed 7 bases, with 17 bases lying between them. Per the germline V gene, CDR1 is MNHNS and CDR2 is SASEGT.